These 18 T cell receptor beta chains were all obtained from the same sample, sequenced in a study of T cell responses to AZD1222 COVID-19 vaccine. Profiling relied on immunoSEQ multiplex PCR, and the TCRdb table lists in-frame clones only, not all of them. The sample lists some 84,000 clones, 70% to 90% occurring once. The specimen was peripheral blood, collected 28 days after the second AZD1222 dose. The receptors stem from an adult who received the AZD1222 COVID-19 vaccine.

The chain employs TRBV5-4 and TRBJ2-2; D is ambiguous. CDR1 is SGHNT and CDR2 is YYREEE in the germline V gene (reference sequence). Trimming stripped 4 bases from V and 0 bases from J, with 13 bases between. The CDR3 loop spans 16 amino acids. The CDR3 is CASSPLPPSNTGELFF. As DNA, the CDR3 is TGTGCCAGCAGCCCCCTCCCACCTTCGAACACCGGGGAGCTGTTTTTT.

The CDR3 here is CASSGAGELPQHF. The CDR3 coding sequence is TGTGCCAGTAGTGGGGCAGGGGAGCTGCCCCAGCATTTT. This chain uses TRBV19 with TRBJ1-5, with D maybe TRBD1 (6 bases). Germline V lookup: CDR1 LNHDA, CDR2 SQIVND (reference sequence). The CDR3 runs to 13 residues. The V end was cut by 5 bases, the J end by 9 bases, with 14 bases between.

This clone was recorded a few times. V is TRBV7-2 and J is TRBJ2-2; 12 positions agree with TRBD2. V trimming: 7 bases; J trimming: 0 bases; junction bases outside the gene matches: 9. The CDR3 extends over 18 amino acids. CDR1 and CDR2 (germline): SGHTA, FQGNSA. The CDR3 nucleotides are TGTGCCAGCACCATACCGGGACTAGCGGGTTCGAACACCGGGGAGCTGTTTTTT. Residues: CASTIPGLAGSNTGELFF.

The chain combines TRBV3-1 (or the pseudogene TRBV3-2) with TRBJ2-4; no firm D call. V lost 2 bases to trimming and J lost 0 bases, with 11 bases between them. From germline, CDR1 is LGHDT and CDR2 YNNKEL (reference sequence). The CDR3 has 16 amino acids. CDR3 amino acids: CASSQMAWVAKNIQYF. The CDR3 DNA reads as TGTGCCAGCAGCCAAATGGCGTGGGTAGCCAAAAACATTCAGTACTTC.

V gene TRBV7-9 combines with J gene TRBJ1-5; D is undetermined. This CDR3 has 13 residues. Trimming pared 2 bases from V and 4 bases from J, leaving 6 bases between. In germline, CDR1 is SEHNR, CDR2 FQNEAQ (reference sequence). CDR3 residues: CASSLSRNQPQHF. CDR3 coding DNA: TGTGCCAGCAGCTTATCGAGGAATCAGCCCCAGCATTTT.

This rearrangement joins TRBV24-1 to TRBJ1-2; D not certain. From germline, CDR1 is KGHDR and CDR2 SFDVKD. This CDR3 has 16 amino acids. Trimming stripped 4 bases from V and 2 bases from J, with 16 bases between. The DNA for the CDR3 is TGTGCCACCAGTGACCCAAAGATTGACGGAAACTATGGCTACACCTTC. Protein sequence: CATSDPKIDGNYGYTF.

The genes are TRBV13 and TRBJ2-1; possible D gene TRBD2, 5 bases. CDR3 length: 13 amino acids. The germline CDR1 and CDR2 sequences are PRHDT and FYEKMQ (reference sequence). The V end was cut by 5 bases, the J end by 7 bases, with 12 bases between. The CDR3 loop is CASSPYTGNEQFF. The CDR3 region has the DNA TGTGCCAGCAGCCCATATACGGGGAATGAGCAGTTCTTC.

The CDR3 sequence: CASSTGFQPQHF. In DNA form, the CDR3 reads TGTGCCAGTAGTACCGGGTTCCAGCCCCAGCATTTT. The chain employs TRBV19 and TRBJ1-5; D gene uncertain. Germline lookup yields CDR1 LNHDA and CDR2 SQIVND (reference sequence). This CDR3 has 12 amino acids. Trimming cost V 4 bases and J 7 bases, with 8 bases left between them.

This chain connects TRBV10-3 to TRBJ1-2; D might be TRBD1 (5 bases). V dropped 2 bases and J dropped 8 bases, with 15 bases sitting between them. Germline assignment: CDR1 ENHRY and CDR2 SYGVKD. The CDR3 spans 14 residues. The CDR3 nucleotides read TGTGCCATCAGTGAGCCCGTGCAGGGAGGAGGCTACACCTTC. Translating gives CAISEPVQGGGYTF.

Turning to this clone: This sample also contains other DNA sequences that code for the same CDR3. V gene TRBV18 combines with J gene TRBJ1-2; no definite D call. The germline gives CDR1 KGHSH, CDR2 LQKENI. Trimming left V 2 bases short and J 2 bases short, with 6 bases between. CDR3 length: 13 residues. CDR3 sequence reads: CASSPDGNYGYTF. The CDR3 coding sequence is TGTGCCAGCTCACCAGACGGAAACTATGGCTACACCTTC.

This sequence joins TRBV5-1 and TRBJ1-1, with D tentatively TRBD1 (5 bases). V shed 1 base and J shed 3 bases, with 10 bases lying between them. This CDR3 is built from 14 residues. Germline CDR1 reads SGHRS; CDR2 reads YFSETQ. The CDR3 loop reads CASSLSGGDTEAFF. Here the CDR3 DNA reads TGCGCCAGCAGCTTGTCTGGGGGGGACACTGAAGCTTTCTTT.

The rearrangement uses TRBV18 and TRBJ2-7; no definite D call. V was clipped by 0 bases and J by 2 bases, with 11 bases between them. The CDR3 is 15 amino acids. Germline V lookup: CDR1 KGHSH, CDR2 LQKENI. Here the CDR3 DNA reads TGTGCCAGCTCACCACCGGTTGCCAGCACCTACGAGCAGTACTTC. Its translation: CASSPPVASTYEQYF.

V gene TRBV7-6 combines with J gene TRBJ2-3, with TRBD2 identical over 9 bases. The CDR3 covers 15 residues. Germline V gives CDR1 SGHVS, CDR2 FNYEAQ. V lost 5 bases and J lost 1; bases outside the gene matches: 4. The CDR3 sequence: CASSRLAGRTDTQYF. The CDR3 region has the DNA TGTGCCAGCAGCCGTCTAGCGGGGCGCACAGATACGCAGTATTTT.

The chain is built from TRBV1 and TRBJ2-3; the D call TRBD1 from the table was never checked on the DNA. TRBV1 is annotated as a pseudogene. This CDR3 comprises 16 residues. CDR3 residues: CTSSPLIGQATDTQYF. The DNA of the CDR3 is TGCACCAGCAGCCCCTTGATCGGACAGGCCACAGATACGCAGTATTTT.

The genes are TRBV4-3 and TRBJ2-7; weak D call: TRBD1 (6 bases). CDR3 length equals 15 residues. The germline gives CDR1 LGHNA, CDR2 YSLEER. The germline V and J ends were trimmed by 4 bases and 5 bases, with 18 bases remaining between them. CDR3 in amino acids: CASSPIRGSLHEQYF. As DNA, the CDR3 is TGCGCCAGCAGCCCCATCAGGGGTTCTCTCCACGAGCAGTACTTC.

The CDR3 loop is CASSQGDYEQYF. CDR3 sequence (DNA): TGTGCCAGCAGCCAAGGTGACTACGAGCAGTACTTC. The genes are TRBV3-1 (or the pseudogene TRBV3-2) and TRBJ2-7; D unclear. This CDR3 has 12 residues. Per the germline V gene, CDR1 is LGHDT and CDR2 is YNNKEL (reference sequence). Between the trimmed V and J ends, which lost 1 base and 3 bases, there was a span of 4 bases.

J is TRBJ1-2 and V is TRBV20-1; a possible D gene is TRBD1 (6 bases). Trimming pared 3 bases from V and 8 bases from J, leaving 16 bases between. The CDR3 runs 13 residues. Germline V gene data show CDR1 as DFQATT and CDR2 as SNEGSKA (reference sequence). This CDR3 reads CSASAGGNIGYTF. The CDR3 bases are TGCAGTGCTAGTGCTGGGGGCAATATCGGCTACACCTTC.

This chain links TRBV11-2 with TRBJ2-7, with a possible D match to TRBD2 (5 bases). Trimming removed 1 base at V and 4 bases at J, with 8 bases between. The germline CDR1 and CDR2 sequences are SGHAT and FQNNGV. This CDR3 is built from 13 residues. The CDR3 nucleotides read TGTGCCAGCAGCTTAGCTTCGGGGTACGAGCAGTACTTC. This gives the protein CASSLASGYEQYF.